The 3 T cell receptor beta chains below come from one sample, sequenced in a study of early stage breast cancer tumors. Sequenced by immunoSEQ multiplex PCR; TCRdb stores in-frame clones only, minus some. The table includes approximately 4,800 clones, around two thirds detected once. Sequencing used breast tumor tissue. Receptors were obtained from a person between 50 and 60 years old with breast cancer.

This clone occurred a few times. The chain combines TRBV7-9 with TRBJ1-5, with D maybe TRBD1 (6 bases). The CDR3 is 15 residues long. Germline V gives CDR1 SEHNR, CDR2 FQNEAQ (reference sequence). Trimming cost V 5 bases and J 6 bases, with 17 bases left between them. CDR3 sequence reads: CASSQTTGSGQPQHF. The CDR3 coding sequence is TGTGCCAGCAGCCAGACGACAGGCTCTGGTCAGCCCCAGCATTTT. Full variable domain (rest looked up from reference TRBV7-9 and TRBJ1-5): DTGVSQNPRHKITKRGQNVTFRCDPISEHNRLYWYRQTLGQGPEFLTYFQNEAQLEKSRLLSDRFSAERPKGSFSTLEIQRTEQGDSAMYLCASSQTTGSGQPQHFGDGTRLSIL.

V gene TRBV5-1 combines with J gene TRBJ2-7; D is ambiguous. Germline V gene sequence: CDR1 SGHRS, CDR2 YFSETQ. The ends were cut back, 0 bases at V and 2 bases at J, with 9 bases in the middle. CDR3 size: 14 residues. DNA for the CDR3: TGCGCCAGCAGCTTGGCGTCGGCCCCCTACGAGCAGTACTTC. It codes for CASSLASAPYEQYF.

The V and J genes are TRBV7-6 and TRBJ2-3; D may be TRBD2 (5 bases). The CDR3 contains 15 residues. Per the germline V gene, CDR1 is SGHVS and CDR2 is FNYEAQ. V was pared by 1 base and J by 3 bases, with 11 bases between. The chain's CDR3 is CASSLGTLNTDTQYF. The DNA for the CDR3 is TGTGCCAGCAGCTTAGGGACTCTCAATACAGATACGCAGTATTTT.